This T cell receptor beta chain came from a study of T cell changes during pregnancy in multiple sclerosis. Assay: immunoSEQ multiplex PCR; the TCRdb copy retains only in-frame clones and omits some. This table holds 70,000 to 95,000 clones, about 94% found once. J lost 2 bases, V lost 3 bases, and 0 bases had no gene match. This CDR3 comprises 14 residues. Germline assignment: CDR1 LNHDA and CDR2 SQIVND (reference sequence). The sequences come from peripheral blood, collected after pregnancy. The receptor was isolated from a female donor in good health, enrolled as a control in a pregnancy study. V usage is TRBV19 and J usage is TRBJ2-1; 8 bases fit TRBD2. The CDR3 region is CASSMRGAYNEQFF. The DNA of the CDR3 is TGTGCCAGTAGTATGCGGGGGGCCTACAATGAGCAGTTCTTC.